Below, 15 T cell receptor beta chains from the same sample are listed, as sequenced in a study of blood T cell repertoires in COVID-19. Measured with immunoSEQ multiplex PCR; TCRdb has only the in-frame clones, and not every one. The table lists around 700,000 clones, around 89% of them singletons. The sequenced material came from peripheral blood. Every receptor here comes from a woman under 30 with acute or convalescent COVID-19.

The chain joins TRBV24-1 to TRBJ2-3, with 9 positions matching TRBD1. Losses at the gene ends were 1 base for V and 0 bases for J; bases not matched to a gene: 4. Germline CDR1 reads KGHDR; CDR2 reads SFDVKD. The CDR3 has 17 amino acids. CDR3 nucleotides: TGTGCCACCAGTGATTTATTCGGACAGGGGAGCACAGATACGCAGTATTTT. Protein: CATSDLFGQGSTDTQYF.

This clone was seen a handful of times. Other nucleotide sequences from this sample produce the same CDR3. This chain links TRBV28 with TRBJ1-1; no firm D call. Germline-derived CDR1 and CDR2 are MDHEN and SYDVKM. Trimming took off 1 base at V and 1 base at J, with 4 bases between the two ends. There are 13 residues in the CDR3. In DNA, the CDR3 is TGTGCCAGCAGTTTATCCGGGAACACTGAAGCTTTCTTT. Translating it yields CASSLSGNTEAFF.

CDR3 amino acids: CASSLWTSNTEAFF. The CDR3 nucleotides read TGTGCCAGCAGCCTTTGGACTTCGAACACTGAAGCTTTCTTT. V is TRBV4-2 and J is TRBJ1-1; D remains ambiguous. The germline CDR1 and CDR2 sequences are LGHNA and YNFKEQ. The CDR3 totals 14 residues. V was clipped by 4 bases and J by 1 base, with 10 bases between them.

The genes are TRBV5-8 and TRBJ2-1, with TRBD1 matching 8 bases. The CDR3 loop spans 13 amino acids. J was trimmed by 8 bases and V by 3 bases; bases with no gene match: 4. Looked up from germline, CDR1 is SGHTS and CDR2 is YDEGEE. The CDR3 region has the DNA TGTGCCAGCAGCTCGGACAGGGTCCATGAGCAGTTCTTC. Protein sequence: CASSSDRVHEQFF.

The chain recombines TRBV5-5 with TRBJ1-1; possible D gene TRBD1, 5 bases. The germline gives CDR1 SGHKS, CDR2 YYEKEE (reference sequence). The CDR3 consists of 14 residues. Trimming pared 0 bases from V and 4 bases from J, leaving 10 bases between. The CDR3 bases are TGTGCCAGCAGCTTGGTGTGGGGGGGCACTGAAGCTTTCTTT. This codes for CASSLVWGGTEAFF.

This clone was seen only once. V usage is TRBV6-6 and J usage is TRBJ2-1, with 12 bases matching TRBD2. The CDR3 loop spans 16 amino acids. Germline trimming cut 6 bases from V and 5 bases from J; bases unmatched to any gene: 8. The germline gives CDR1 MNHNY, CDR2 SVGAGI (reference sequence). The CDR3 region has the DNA TGTGCCAGCAGCGGACTAGCGGGGAGCGGGGACAATGAGCAGTTCTTC. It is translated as CASSGLAGSGDNEQFF.

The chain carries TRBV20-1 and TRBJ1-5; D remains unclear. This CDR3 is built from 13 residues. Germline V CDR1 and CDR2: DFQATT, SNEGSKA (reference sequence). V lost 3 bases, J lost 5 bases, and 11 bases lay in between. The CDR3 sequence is CSASRQEYQPQHF. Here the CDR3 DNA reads TGCAGTGCTAGTCGGCAGGAATATCAGCCCCAGCATTTT.

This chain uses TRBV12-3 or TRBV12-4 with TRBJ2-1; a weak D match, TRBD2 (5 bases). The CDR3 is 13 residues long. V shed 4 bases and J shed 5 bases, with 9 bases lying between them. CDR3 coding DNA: TGTGCCAGCAGTTGGGAGTTCCACAATGAGCAGTTCTTC. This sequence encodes CASSWEFHNEQFF.

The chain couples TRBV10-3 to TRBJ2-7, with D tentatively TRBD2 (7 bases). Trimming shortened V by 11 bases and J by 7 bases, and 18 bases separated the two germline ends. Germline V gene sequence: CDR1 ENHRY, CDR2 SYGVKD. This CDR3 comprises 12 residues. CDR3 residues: CAFRGATGEQYF. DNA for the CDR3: TGTGCCTTTCGGGGGGCTACGGGGGAGCAGTACTTC.

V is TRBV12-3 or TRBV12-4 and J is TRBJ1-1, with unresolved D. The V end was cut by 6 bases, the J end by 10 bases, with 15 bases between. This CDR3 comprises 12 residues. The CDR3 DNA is TGTGCCAGCAGACCTGACGGAGGCGCAGCTTTCTTT. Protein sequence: CASRPDGGAAFF.

CDR3 residues: CASSPLAGGVTSEQFF. The CDR3 DNA is TGTGCCAGCAGCCCCCTAGCGGGGGGCGTCACCAGTGAGCAGTTCTTC. The V gene is TRBV9, the J gene TRBJ2-1; 11 nucleotides agree with TRBD2. The CDR3 has 16 amino acids. V was pared by 4 bases and J by 9 bases, with 12 bases of the junction left unmatched. Germline V CDR1 and CDR2: SGDLS, YYNGEE.

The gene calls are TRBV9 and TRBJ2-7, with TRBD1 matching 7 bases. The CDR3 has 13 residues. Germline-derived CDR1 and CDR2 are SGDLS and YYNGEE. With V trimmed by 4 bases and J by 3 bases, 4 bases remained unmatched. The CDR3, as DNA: TGTGCCAGCAGCTCAACAGGGGACTACGAGCAGTACTTC. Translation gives CASSSTGDYEQYF.

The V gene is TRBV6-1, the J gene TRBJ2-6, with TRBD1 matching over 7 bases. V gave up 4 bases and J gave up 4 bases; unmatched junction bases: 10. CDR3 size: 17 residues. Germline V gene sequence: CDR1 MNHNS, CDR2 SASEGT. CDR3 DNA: TGTGCCAGCAGTGGGGGACAGAGCAAAGCGGGGGCCAACGTCCTGACTTTC. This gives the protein CASSGGQSKAGANVLTF.

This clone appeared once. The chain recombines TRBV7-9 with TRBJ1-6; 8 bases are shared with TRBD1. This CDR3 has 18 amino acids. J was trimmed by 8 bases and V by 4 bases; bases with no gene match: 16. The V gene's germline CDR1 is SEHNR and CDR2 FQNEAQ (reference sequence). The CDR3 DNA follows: TGTGCCAGCAGCTCGAACAGGGGGTCAATAAGGGATGATTCACCCCTCCACTTT. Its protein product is CASSSNRGSIRDDSPLHF.

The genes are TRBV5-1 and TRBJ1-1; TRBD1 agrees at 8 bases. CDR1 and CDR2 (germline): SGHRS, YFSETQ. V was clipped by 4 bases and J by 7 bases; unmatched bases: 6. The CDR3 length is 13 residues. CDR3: CASSGGQAYEAFF. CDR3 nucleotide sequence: TGCGCCAGCAGCGGGGGACAGGCCTATGAAGCTTTCTTT.